The sequence of this T cell receptor (beta chain) was determined in a study of CD8 T cells in Susac syndrome. Comments on this clonotype: Its antigen is unidentified.

Sequencing of TCR beta drew on CD8+ and CD4+ T cells from blood. As controls, healthy donors matched for age and sex were used. Purification of the CD8+ and CD4+ T cells relied on negative isolation, and TEMRA cells underwent FACS enrichment. Random hexamers were used to reverse transcribe the RNA input (roughly 0.5 to 1 ug). TCRdb re-called the immunoSEQ multiplex PCR reads through MiXCR, storing one row per CDR3 protein. The sample holds 110,000 or so distinct CDR3 sequences, about 93% seen once. Study outcomes and limitations: As acknowledged by the study, its TCR sequencing and HLA analysis included a relatively small number of individuals.

Germline V gives CDR1 MNHEY, CDR2 SVGAGI. CDR3 length: 13 residues. Deletions cut 5 bases from V and 6 bases from J, with 11 bases between. The V gene is TRBV6-5, the J gene TRBJ1-5; D gene ambiguous. Sequencing was done on a sample of CD4+ T cells from PBMCs. The clonotype originates from a human donor in good health. The CDR3 is CASSQPDGQPQHF. CDR3 DNA sequence: TGTGCCAGCAGTCAACCAGATGGTCAGCCCCAGCATTTT.